This T cell receptor (beta chain) appears in the sequencing data of a study of PD-L1 blockade in urothelial cancer. CDR3 length: 17 amino acids. V was pared by 4 bases and J by 4 bases, with 12 bases of the junction left unmatched. Per germline, CDR1 MGHRA and CDR2 YSYEKL. Here immunoSEQ multiplex PCR was the method, and the copy in TCRdb shows in-frame clones only, minus some. The sample shows some 52,000 clones, about 80% of them seen only once. This specimen was PBMCs, taken around atezolizumab (anti-PD-L1) treatment. This TCR was recovered from a man aged 40-49 years with urothelial cancer. The chain is built from TRBV4-1 and TRBJ1-3; 8 nucleotides align to TRBD1. CDR3 in amino acids: CASSPGQGGRRGNTIYF. The CDR3 DNA is TGCGCCAGCAGCCCCGGACAGGGAGGTCGTCGAGGAAACACCATATATTTT.